Listed below are T cell receptor beta chains from one sample, sequenced in a study of CXCR3-negative and CXCR3-positive naive CD8 T cells. Following a re-call of the 5' RACE reads, TCRdb has one entry per CDR3 protein and lacks DNA. In all, the sample yields some 130,000 distinct CDR3 sequences. The specimen was naive CXCR3- CD8+ T cells from blood. Every receptor here comes from a human donor in good health. Some clones in this sample may be carry-over from other donors' samples. CDR3s include the opening cysteine and the closing phenylalanine or tryptophan.

>TRBV7-9|TRBJ2-1
CASSFRDRGHGEQFF
>TRBV7-9|TRBJ2-1
CASSSEGGEQFF
>TRBV28|TRBJ2-7
CASSPTSGGPYEQYF
>TRBV5-5|TRBJ2-2
CASSLGPVAGELFF
>TRBV19|TRBJ2-5
CASSSNGETQYF
>TRBV27|TRBJ2-2
CASSQGGELFF
>TRBV10-2|TRBJ2-7
CASSGGGRFSEQYF
>TRBV19|TRBJ2-7
CASSIAPTSYEQYF
>TRBV12-3/TRBV12-4|TRBJ1-1
CASRGDRLAEAFF
>TRBV15|TRBJ2-5
CATSSPAEGTLQETQYF
>TRBV29-1|TRBJ1-5
CSVPGQANQPQHF
>TRBV28|TRBJ2-1
CASSLGRRSYNEQFF
>TRBV20-1|TRBJ2-3
CSARDSGPTDTQYF
>TRBV29-1|TRBJ1-3
CSVEARPPSSGNTIYF
>TRBV29-1|TRBJ2-1
CSVYFSTHNEQFF
>TRBV2|TRBJ2-1
CASSHPNSGLAGGQVRNEQFF
>TRBV20-1|TRBJ2-3
CTRGLAGALRTDTQYF
>TRBV25-1|TRBJ1-1
CASRGGVDSFF
>TRBV14|TRBJ2-7
CASSQVSQPSYEQYF
>TRBV4-3|TRBJ2-7
CASSQDSAGVYEQYF
>TRBV7-2|TRBJ2-2
CASSQDVAGVTNTGELFF
>TRBV19|TRBJ2-1
CASSIGLAVYNEQFF
>TRBV5-1|TRBJ1-5
CASSPDGNNQPQHF
>TRBV28|TRBJ2-3
CASRTGTPGTQYF
>TRBV29-1|TRBJ2-6
CSVEVPADGSGANVLTF
>TRBV11-2|TRBJ2-3
CASTPQLGAPDTQYF
>TRBV4-1|TRBJ1-2
CASSHVDRDGYTF
>TRBV4-1|TRBJ2-1
CASSQVGFGEQFF
>TRBV7-9|TRBJ1-1
CASSLGAGGNTEAFF
>TRBV3-1|TRBJ1-5
CASSQDLRNNQPQHF
>TRBV2|TRBJ2-3
CASRDQRVWGTDTQYF
>TRBV5-1|TRBJ2-7
CASSLGGATYEQYF
>TRBV29-1|TRBJ2-1
CSVDYSGGSYNEQFF
>TRBV7-8|TRBJ2-5
CASSLAVTGTSGDPETQYF
>TRBV15|TRBJ2-7
CATSTHRDRGHEQYF
>TRBV10-2|TRBJ2-5
CASSGSSGYQETQYF
>TRBV2|TRBJ2-1
CASSITNNNEQFF
>TRBV28|TRBJ2-3
CASSSTYFTDTQYF